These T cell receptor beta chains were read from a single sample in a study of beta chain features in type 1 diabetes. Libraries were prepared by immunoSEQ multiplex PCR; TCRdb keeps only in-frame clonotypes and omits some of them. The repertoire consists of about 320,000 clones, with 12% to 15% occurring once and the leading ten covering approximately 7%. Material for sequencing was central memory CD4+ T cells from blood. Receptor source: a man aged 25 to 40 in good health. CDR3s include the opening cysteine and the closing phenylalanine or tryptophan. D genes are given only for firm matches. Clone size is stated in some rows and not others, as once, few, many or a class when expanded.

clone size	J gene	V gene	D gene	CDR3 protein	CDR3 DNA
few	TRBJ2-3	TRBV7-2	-	CASSSTDWKITQYF	TGTGCCAGCAGCTCGACGGACTGGAAGATTACGCAGTATTTT
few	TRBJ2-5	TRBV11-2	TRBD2	CASSLNSNVAGETQYF	TGTGCCAGCAGCTTAAATTCGAATGTAGCGGGAGAGACCCAGTACTTC
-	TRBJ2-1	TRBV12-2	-	CASFSLYRASWRESRHYYNEQFF	TGTGCAAGCTTCTCACTTTATAGGGCTTCGTGGCGGGAGAGCCGCCATTACTACAATGAGCAGTTCTTC
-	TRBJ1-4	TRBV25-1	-	CASRGPGPRGEKLFF	TGTGCCAGTAGAGGGCCGGGACCGCGAGGTGAAAAACTGTTTTTT
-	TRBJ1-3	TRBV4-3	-	CASSQGQVPGNTIYF	TGCGCCAGCAGCCAAGGACAGGTCCCTGGAAACACCATATATTTT
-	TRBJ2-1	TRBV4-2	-	CASSLFGGDEQFF	TGTGCCAGCAGCTTGTTTGGGGGTGATGAGCAGTTCTTC
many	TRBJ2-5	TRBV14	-	CASSQDGRGKETQYF	TGTGCCAGCAGCCAAGACGGAAGGGGAAAAGAGACCCAGTACTTC
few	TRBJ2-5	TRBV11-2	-	CASSLTQVGAQYF	TGTGCCAGCAGCTTAACACAGGTCGGGGCCCAGTACTTC
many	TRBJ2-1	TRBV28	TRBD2	CASSVKRGAYNEQFF	TGTGCCAGCAGTGTCAAGCGGGGTGCCTACAATGAGCAGTTCTTC
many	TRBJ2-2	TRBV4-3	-	CASSLQPNTGELFF	TGCGCCAGCAGCCTCCAGCCGAACACCGGGGAGCTGTTTTTT
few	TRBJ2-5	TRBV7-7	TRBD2	CASSPHGGGVGETQYF	TGTGCCAGCAGCCCCCACGGGGGGGGAGTAGGAGAGACCCAGTACTTC
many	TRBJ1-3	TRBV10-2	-	CASSVGNTIYF	TGCGCCAGCAGTGTAGGAAACACCATATATTTT
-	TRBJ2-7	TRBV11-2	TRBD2	CASSPSGAQQYF	TGTGCCAGCAGCCCTAGCGGGGCACAGCAGTACTTC
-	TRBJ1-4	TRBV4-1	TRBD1	CASSQGTAATNEKLFF	TGCGCCAGCAGCCAGGGGACAGCAGCAACTAATGAAAAACTGTTTTTT
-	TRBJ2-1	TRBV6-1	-	CASSAGPYNEQFF	TGTGCCAGCAGTGCCGGACCCTACAATGAGCAGTTCTTC
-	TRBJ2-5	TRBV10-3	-	CAISARGAGKETQYF	TGTGCCATCAGTGCACGAGGGGCGGGGAAAGAGACCCAGTACTTC
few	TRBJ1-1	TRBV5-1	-	CASSLAVGTPGAFF	TGCGCCAGCAGCTTGGCCGTGGGGACCCCAGGAGCTTTCTTT
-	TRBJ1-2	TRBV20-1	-	CNRQPNYGYTF	TGCAACCGACAGCCCAACTATGGCTACACCTTC
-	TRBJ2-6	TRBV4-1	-	CASSPQNSGANVLTF	TGCGCCAGCAGCCCTCAGAACTCTGGGGCCAACGTCCTGACTTTC
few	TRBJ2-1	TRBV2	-	CASSRPRGGNEQFF	TGTGCCAGCAGCCGACCTAGAGGGGGCAATGAGCAGTTCTTC
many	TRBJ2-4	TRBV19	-	CASLGPPGIQYF	TGTGCCAGTCTCGGGCCCCCGGGCATTCAGTACTTC
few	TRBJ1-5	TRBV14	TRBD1	CASSPTGQQPQHF	TGTGCCAGCAGTCCGACAGGGCAGCAGCCCCAGCATTTT
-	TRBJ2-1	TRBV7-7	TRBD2	CASSLSATSDFREQFF	TGTGCTAGCAGCTTAAGTGCGACTAGCGATTTCAGAGAGCAGTTCTTC
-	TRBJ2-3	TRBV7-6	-	CASSYADTQYF	TGTGCCAGCAGCTATGCAGATACGCAGTATTTT
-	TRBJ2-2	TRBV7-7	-	CASSLSAAGAGELFF	TGTGCCAGCAGCTTGTCGGCGGCGGGCGCCGGGGAGCTGTTTTTT
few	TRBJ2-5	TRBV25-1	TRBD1	CASSQGQGQETQYF	TGTGCCAGCAGCCAAGGACAGGGGCAAGAGACCCAGTACTTC
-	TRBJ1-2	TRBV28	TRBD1	CASSYPGQGMVYGYTF	TGTGCCAGCAGTTATCCGGGACAGGGGATGGTCTATGGCTACACCTTC
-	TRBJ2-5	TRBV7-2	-	CASSLGFQETQYF	TGTGCCAGCAGCTTAGGATTCCAAGAGACCCAGTACTTC
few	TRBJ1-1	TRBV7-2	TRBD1	CASNHGTGGRAFF	TGTGCCAGCAACCACGGGACAGGGGGCAGGGCTTTCTTT
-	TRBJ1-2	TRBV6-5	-	CASSLVSSYTF	TGTGCCAGCAGTTTGGTTTCAAGCTACACCTTC
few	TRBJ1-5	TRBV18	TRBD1	CASGGQTLNSNQPQHF	TGTGCCAGCGGGGGACAGACATTGAATAGCAATCAGCCCCAGCATTTT
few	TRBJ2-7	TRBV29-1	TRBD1	CSVRTGDGEQYF	TGCAGCGTGAGGACAGGAGACGGGGAGCAGTACTTC
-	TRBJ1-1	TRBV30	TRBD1	CAWQKTGMNTEAFF	TGTGCCTGGCAGAAGACAGGGATGAACACTGAAGCTTTCTTT
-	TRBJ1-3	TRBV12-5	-	CASGSSATVGSGNTIYF	TGTGCTAGTGGTTCCTCCGCGACTGTTGGCTCTGGAAACACCATATATTTT
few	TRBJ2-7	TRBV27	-	CASSRQLSYEQYF	TGTGCCAGCAGTCGTCAGTTATCCTACGAGCAGTACTTC
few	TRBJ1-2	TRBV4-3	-	CASSRDTSYGYTF	TGCGCCAGCAGCCGAGACACTTCCTATGGCTACACCTTC
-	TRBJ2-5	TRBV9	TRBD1	CASSVAGQGRETQYF	TGTGCCAGCAGCGTAGCAGGACAGGGGAGGGAGACCCAGTACTTC
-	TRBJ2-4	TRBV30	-	CAWSNGLAKNIQYF	TGTGCCTGGAGTAACGGCTTAGCCAAAAACATTCAGTACTTC
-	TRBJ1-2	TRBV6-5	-	CASTHGGEGGYTF	TGTGCCAGCACCCATGGGGGAGAGGGGGGCTACACCTTC
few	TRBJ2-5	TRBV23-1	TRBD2	CASSQSFNAVTTKNSGLAGETQYF	TGCGCCAGCAGTCAATCCTTTAATGCGGTCACTACAAAGAATTCGGGACTAGCGGGAGAGACCCAGTACTTC
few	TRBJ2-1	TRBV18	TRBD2	CASSPASSGSHEQFF	TGTGCCAGCTCACCAGCGTCTAGCGGGAGTCATGAGCAGTTCTTC
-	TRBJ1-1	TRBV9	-	CASSGGGSTEAFF	TGTGCCAGCAGCGGGGGTGGCTCCACTGAAGCTTTCTTT
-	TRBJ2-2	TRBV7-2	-	CASTPGGYRTGELFF	TGTGCCAGCACCCCAGGTGGTTATCGGACCGGGGAGCTGTTTTTT
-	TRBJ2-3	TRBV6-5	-	CASSPGGGGRYTQYF	TGTGCCAGCAGCCCAGGAGGGGGAGGGCGTTATACGCAGTATTTT
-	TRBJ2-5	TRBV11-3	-	CASSMGLANQETQYF	TGTGCCAGCAGCATGGGGCTAGCGAATCAAGAGACCCAGTACTTC
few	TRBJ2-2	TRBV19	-	CASSIDWTTGELFF	TGTGCCAGTAGTATAGATTGGACTACCGGGGAGCTGTTTTTT
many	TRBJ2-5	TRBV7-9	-	CASSPQWGLETQYF	TGTGCCAGCAGCCCCCAGTGGGGGTTGGAGACCCAGTACTTC
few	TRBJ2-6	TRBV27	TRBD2	CASSPGRGVANVLTF	TGTGCCAGCAGTCCCGGTCGGGGGGTGGCCAACGTCCTGACTTTC
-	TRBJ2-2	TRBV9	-	CASSTKGSAGELFF	TGTGCCAGCAGTACTAAGGGAAGCGCCGGGGAGCTGTTTTTT
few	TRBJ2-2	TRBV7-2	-	CASSLVSTGELFF	TGTGCCAGCAGCTTAGTTTCCACCGGGGAGCTGTTTTTT
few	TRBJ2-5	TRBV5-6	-	CASSLVGEETQYF	TGTGCCAGCAGCTTGGTGGGGGAAGAGACCCAGTACTTC
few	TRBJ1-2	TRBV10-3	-	CAISQTGNYGYTF	TGTGCCATCAGCCAGACCGGAAACTATGGCTACACCTTC
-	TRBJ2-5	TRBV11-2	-	CASSLSETQYF	TGTGCCAGCAGCTTAAGTGAGACCCAGTACTTC
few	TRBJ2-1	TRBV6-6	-	CASLEGNWNEQFF	TGTGCCAGTCTCGAGGGGAATTGGAATGAGCAGTTCTTC
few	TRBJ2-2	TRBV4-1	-	CASSQDPNTGELFF	TGCGCCAGCAGCCAAGATCCGAACACCGGGGAGCTGTTTTTT